This is a list of T cell receptor beta chains from one sample in a study of neurological immune-mediated disorders. TCRdb called the 5' RACE reads again in MiXCR, with one record for every CDR3 protein. The profile shows more than 55,000 distinct CDR3 sequences, 20% to 30% of them singletons. Sample: PBMCs. These receptors originate from a man aged 55-75 years with HTLV-1-associated myelopathy (HAM/TSP). CDR3s include the opening cysteine and the closing phenylalanine or tryptophan. A D gene is named only where the DNA matches it firmly. Clone size is shown for a subset of rows, as once, few, many or a class of expanded clone.

d_gene,j_gene,abundance,v_gene,CDR3aa,CDR3nt
-,TRBJ2-7,many,TRBV11-2,CASSLDLRVYEQYF,TGTGCCAGCAGCTTAGATCTTAGGGTCTACGAGCAGTACTTC
TRBD2,TRBJ2-1,many,TRBV20-1,CSARILAGVRENEQFF,TGCAGTGCTAGAATACTAGCGGGGGTCCGAGAGAATGAGCAGTTCTTC
-,TRBJ2-7,many,TRBV11-3,CASSLVGVTHEQYF,TGTGCCAGCAGCTTAGTAGGGGTTACCCACGAGCAGTACTTC
-,TRBJ2-1,many,TRBV29-1,CSVSRTTNNEQFF,TGCAGCGTCTCGCGGACTACTAACAATGAGCAGTTCTTC
TRBD2,TRBJ2-1,many,TRBV6-1,CASSALAGIYNEQFF,TGTGCCAGCAGTGCACTAGCGGGGATCTACAATGAGCAGTTCTTC
-,TRBJ2-3,many,TRBV5-1,CASSLSTRGSTDTQYF,TGCGCCAGCAGCTTGAGCACGAGGGGTAGCACAGATACGCAGTATTTT
-,TRBJ2-4,many,TRBV20-1,CSARVEGFGNIQYF,TGCAGTGCTAGAGTGGAGGGGTTCGGAAACATTCAGTACTTC
-,TRBJ2-5,many,TRBV6-5,CASSPRGKQETQYF,TGTGCCAGCAGTCCGCGGGGAAAACAAGAGACCCAGTACTTC
TRBD1,TRBJ2-7,many,TRBV20-1,CSAPFPGTGDREQYF,TGCAGTGCGCCCTTCCCCGGGACAGGGGACCGCGAGCAGTACTTC
-,TRBJ2-7,-,TRBV28,CASSSLLEQYF,TGTGCCAGCAGTTCTCTTTTGGAGCAGTACTTC
-,TRBJ2-1,many,TRBV20-1,CSARARTAAYNEQFF,TGCAGTGCTAGAGCCCGGACCGCGGCGTACAATGAGCAGTTCTTC
-,TRBJ2-1,few,TRBV7-8,CASSPRSNNYNEQFF,TGTGCCAGCAGCCCAAGATCTAATAATTACAATGAGCAGTTCTTC
-,TRBJ1-1,many,TRBV5-1,CASRLDTEAFF,TGCGCCAGTCGCCTGGACACTGAAGCTTTCTTT
-,TRBJ2-7,-,TRBV6-1,CASSEAPPGDHYEQYF,TGTGCCAGCAGTGAAGCGCCCCCCGGGGACCACTACGAGCAGTACTTC
-,TRBJ2-1,-,TRBV5-1,CASSGGIGISYNEQFF,TGCGCCAGCAGCGGTGGGATAGGGATCTCCTACAATGAGCAGTTCTTC
TRBD1,TRBJ2-2,-,TRBV5-1,CASSWDRSTGELFF,TGCGCCAGCAGCTGGGACAGGTCCACCGGGGAGCTGTTTTTT
TRBD1,TRBJ2-2,many,TRBV29-1,CSVPRDQGAITGELFF,TGCAGCGTCCCAAGGGACCAGGGGGCTATCACCGGGGAGCTGTTTTTT
-,TRBJ2-3,many,TRBV12-3/TRBV12-4,CASSASTRRSTQYF,TGTGCCAGCAGTGCATCGACTAGGCGGAGTACGCAGTATTTT
-,TRBJ2-5,many,TRBV5-4,CASSLAGVETQYF,TGTGCCAGCAGCTTGGCCGGGGTAGAGACCCAGTACTTC
-,TRBJ1-5,once,TRBV18,CASSPDNYQPQHF,TGTGCCAGCTCACCGGACAATTATCAGCCCCAGCATTTT
-,TRBJ2-2,many,TRBV6-6,CASRLPGGGNTGELFF,TGTGCCAGCAGACTTCCAGGGGGGGGGAACACCGGGGAGCTGTTTTTT
-,TRBJ2-7,many,TRBV4-1,CASSQSVVRGPLEQYF,TGCGCCAGCAGCCAAAGCGTAGTCAGGGGACCTCTCGAGCAGTACTTC
TRBD1,TRBJ2-7,few,TRBV10-1,CASSKDRGYEQYF,TGCGCCAGCAGTAAGGACAGGGGCTACGAGCAGTACTTC
-,TRBJ2-3,many,TRBV2,CASGRLLTSTDTQYF,TGTGCCAGCGGTCGGCTTTTAACTAGCACAGATACGCAGTATTTT
TRBD1,TRBJ2-7,many,TRBV10-3,CAISVKGGDEQYF,TGTGCCATCAGTGTTAAAGGGGGCGACGAGCAGTACTTC
-,TRBJ1-5,-,TRBV20-1,CSVRQMSNQPQHF,TGCAGTGTCAGACAGATGAGCAATCAGCCCCAGCATTTT
-,TRBJ2-7,many,TRBV5-1,CASSLIQGYEQYF,TGCGCCAGCAGCCTCATTCAGGGATACGAGCAGTACTTC
-,TRBJ2-7,-,TRBV5-1,CASSADNDDEQYF,TGCGCCAGCAGCGCCGACAACGACGACGAGCAGTACTTC
TRBD1,TRBJ2-1,many,TRBV6-6,CASSYSIRDRSSYNEQFF,TGTGCCAGCAGTTACTCGATTAGGGACAGAAGCTCCTACAATGAGCAGTTCTTC
-,TRBJ1-1,once,TRBV7-9,CASSLGSGRVEGTEAFF,TGTGCCAGCAGCTTAGGATCGGGTCGGGTCGAAGGTACTGAAGCTTTCTTT
-,TRBJ2-3,few,TRBV10-3,CAISERDAPSTDTQYF,TGTGCCATCAGTGAGAGAGACGCTCCTAGCACAGATACGCAGTATTTT
TRBD2,TRBJ2-7,-,TRBV10-3,CAALAGGGSEQYF,TGTGCCGCACTAGCGGGAGGGGGAAGCGAGCAGTACTTC
TRBD1,TRBJ2-7,many,TRBV20-1,CRGQRADYEQYF,TGCAGGGGACAGAGGGCTGATTACGAGCAGTACTTC
-,TRBJ2-1,many,TRBV7-2,CASSNPREQFF,TGTGCCAGCAGCAATCCTCGTGAGCAGTTCTTC
TRBD1,TRBJ2-2,many,TRBV20-1,CSARAGGANTGELFF,TGCAGTGCTAGAGCAGGGGGCGCGAACACCGGGGAGCTGTTTTTT
-,TRBJ2-3,many,TRBV7-2,CASTSSWHSTDTQYF,TGTGCCAGCACTTCATCGTGGCATAGCACAGATACGCAGTATTTT